This entry lists 27 T cell receptor beta chains sequenced from one sample in a study of T-cell memory formation after mild COVID-19. TCRdb used MiXCR to reprocess the 5' RACE reads, holding one entry per CDR3 protein. Of about 560,000 distinct CDR3 sequences listed, 20% to 25% are singletons. The sample was PBMCs or a T cell subset sorted from them (not recorded which). Every receptor here comes from an adult woman who had mild COVID-19 (a few samples of this study predate the infection). Cell type and time point are not known.

The rearrangement uses TRBV7-9 and TRBJ2-3, with a weak D call TRBD1 (5 bases). The germline V and J ends were trimmed by 1 base and 4 bases, with 12 bases remaining between them. Per the germline V gene, CDR1 is SEHNR and CDR2 is FQNEAQ (reference sequence). This CDR3 region has 15 residues. CDR3 DNA: TGTGCCAGCAGCTTAGGGGGCCCCGCGGCAGATACGCAGTATTTT. Translated: CASSLGGPAADTQYF.

J is TRBJ2-1 and V is TRBV19, with 7 bases aligning to TRBD2. Trimming removed 10 bases from V and 0 bases from J; junction bases left unmatched: 9. The CDR3 length is 15 residues. The germline V gene encodes CDR1 LNHDA and CDR2 SQIVND (reference sequence). CDR3 sequence: CATASGTSSYNEQFF. The CDR3 nucleotides read TGTGCCACCGCTAGCGGAACGAGCTCCTACAATGAGCAGTTCTTC.

The chain uses TRBV12-3 or TRBV12-4 and TRBJ2-1; 11 bases are a match to TRBD2. With V trimmed by 3 bases and J by 9 bases, 7 bases remained unmatched. The CDR3 has 15 amino acids. CDR3 region: CASSLGLAEFGEQFF. CDR3 nucleotides: TGTGCCAGCAGTTTGGGACTAGCGGAATTTGGTGAGCAGTTCTTC.

The gene calls are TRBV20-1 and TRBJ2-7; 7 bases map to TRBD1. V lost 4 bases and J lost 3; bases outside the gene matches: 6. This CDR3 comprises 13 residues. The V gene's germline CDR1 is DFQATT and CDR2 SNEGSKA (reference sequence). CDR3 DNA: TGCAGTGCTAAATACAGGGGATTCTACGAGCAGTACTTC. This sequence encodes CSAKYRGFYEQYF.

V gene TRBV15 combines with J gene TRBJ1-2; D gene unclear. CDR3 size: 14 residues. Trimming took off 0 bases at V and 7 bases at J, with 12 bases between the two ends. Germline CDR1 and CDR2: LNHNV and YYDKDF (reference sequence). CDR3 bases: TGTGCCACCAGCAGAGATAAAGTACCGGGTGGCTACACCTTC. It codes for CATSRDKVPGGYTF.

This clonotype was recorded many times. The genes are TRBV7-9 and TRBJ1-1; tentatively, D is TRBD1 (6 bases). The V and J ends lost 5 bases and 1 base respectively, with 8 bases between them. Germline V gene data show CDR1 as SEHNR and CDR2 as FQNEAQ (reference sequence). The CDR3 is made up of 13 amino acids. For the CDR3, the DNA is TGTGCCAGCAGCCGACAGGCGAACACTGAAGCTTTCTTT. This codes for CASSRQANTEAFF.

This clonotype was counted only a few times. The chain recombines TRBV12-3 or TRBV12-4 with TRBJ1-3; no definite D call. Trimming took 2 bases from V and 0 from J, leaving 14 bases between them. This CDR3 contains 17 residues. In nucleotides, the CDR3 is TGTGCCAGCAGTTTACCCGGACGGGAGAGCTCTGGAAACACCATATATTTT. It encodes CASSLPGRESSGNTIYF.

The rearrangement uses TRBV9 and TRBJ1-1; the match to TRBD1 covers 7 bases. V lost 3 bases to trimming and J lost 2 bases; unmatched junction nucleotides: 7. Germline values: CDR1 SGDLS, CDR2 YYNGEE. This CDR3 region has 15 residues. In DNA form, the CDR3 reads TGTGCCAGCAGCGCGACAGGGACGGATAACACTGAAGCTTTCTTT. Protein product: CASSATGTDNTEAFF.

This clonotype was recorded many times. This chain connects TRBV10-3 to TRBJ2-1; D tentatively fits TRBD1 or TRBD2 (5 bases each). Germline V gene data show CDR1 as ENHRY and CDR2 as SYGVKD. The length of the CDR3 is 17 residues. Trimming pared 2 bases from V and 8 bases from J, leaving 22 bases between. This CDR3 reads CAISEPASGGLGDEQFF. CDR3 DNA sequence: TGTGCCATCAGTGAGCCTGCTAGTGGGGGTTTGGGCGATGAGCAGTTCTTC.

This clonotype was seen more than once but under ten times. The V gene is TRBV27, the J gene TRBJ2-7; 13 nucleotides align to TRBD2. The germline V gene encodes CDR1 MNHEY and CDR2 SMNVEV (reference sequence). After removal of 6 bases from V and 5 bases from J, the junction contained 13 bases not matched to a gene. This CDR3 has 17 amino acids. For the CDR3, the DNA is TGTGCCAGCAGCTTGAGGGGACTAGCGGGGTTAGTCGACGAGCAGTACTTC. This sequence encodes CASSLRGLAGLVDEQYF.

In this sample, this clonotype turned up a few times. The chain is built from TRBV7-9 and TRBJ2-2; D unresolved. The CDR3 totals 13 residues. Germline V lookup: CDR1 SEHNR, CDR2 FQNEAQ (reference sequence). Trimming left V 3 bases short and J 6 bases short, with 8 bases between. Here the CDR3 DNA reads TGTGCCAGCAGCTTTGGTTACCCCGGGGAGCTGTTTTTT. Translated, it gives CASSFGYPGELFF.

V is TRBV12-3 or TRBV12-4 and J is TRBJ2-7; D is unclear. Trimming took 4 bases from V and 0 from J, leaving 7 bases between them. The CDR3 covers 13 residues. CDR3 nucleotides: TGTGCCAGCAGTTCTTACCTCTCCTACGAGCAGTACTTC. Protein sequence: CASSSYLSYEQYF.

The rearrangement joins TRBV6-2 or TRBV6-3 to TRBJ2-3; 12 bases align to TRBD2. The germline CDR1 and CDR2 sequences are MNHEY and SVGEGT. Losses at the gene ends were 3 bases for V and 2 bases for J; bases not matched to a gene: 9. There are 18 residues in the CDR3. DNA of the CDR3: TGTGCCAGCAGTTATTTGACTAGCGGGAGTCATCCCACAGATACGCAGTATTTT. This encodes CASSYLTSGSHPTDTQYF.

The gene calls are TRBV12-3 or TRBV12-4 and TRBJ1-2; tentative D call: TRBD1 (5 bases). V lost 6 bases and J lost 4, with 9 bases in between. This CDR3 spans 12 amino acids. DNA for the CDR3: TGTGCCAGCAGCTGGGGGTTCTATGGCTACACCTTC. It translates to CASSWGFYGYTF.

This clonotype was seen only a few times. The chain uses TRBV6-5 and TRBJ1-5; 7 bases map to TRBD1. The CDR3 has 14 residues. In germline, CDR1 is MNHEY, CDR2 SVGAGI. Trimming cost V 4 bases and J 5 bases; bases outside gene matches: 5. The CDR3 DNA reads as TGTGCCAGCAGTTCCACAGGGGTTTATCAGCCCCAGCATTTT. Protein product: CASSSTGVYQPQHF.

CDR3 nucleotides: TGTGCCACCTCCCGGGACCACTACGAGCAGTACTTC. Encoded protein: CATSRDHYEQYF. The chain carries TRBV12-3 or TRBV12-4 and TRBJ2-7; perhaps D is TRBD1 or TRBD2 (5 bases each). The ends were cut back, 10 bases at V and 3 bases at J, with 13 bases in the middle. This CDR3 contains 12 residues.

This clonotype was picked up a small number of times. The chain recombines TRBV2 with TRBJ1-4; D is possibly TRBD1 (6 bases). V lost 4 bases and J 8 bases, leaving 14 bases between the germline ends. Germline loops: CDR1 SNHLY, CDR2 FYNNEI. This CDR3 region has 14 residues. The CDR3 sequence is CASSVLDSPEKLFF. The DNA for the CDR3 is TGTGCCAGCAGTGTTTTGGACAGCCCCGAAAAACTGTTTTTT.

The gene calls are TRBV9 and TRBJ2-7, with 8 bases that match TRBD2. CDR3 size: 14 residues. Germline assignment: CDR1 SGDLS and CDR2 YYNGEE. V lost 4 bases to trimming and J lost 6 bases; unmatched junction nucleotides: 9. The CDR3, as DNA: TGTGCCAGCAGCTTATCAGCGGGAGTGGTCGAGCAGTACTTC. This sequence encodes CASSLSAGVVEQYF.

The chain uses TRBV7-6 and TRBJ1-4; D is perhaps TRBD1 (5 bases). Germline CDR1 and CDR2: SGHVS and FNYEAQ. The CDR3 has 14 residues. V was pared by 5 bases and J by 4 bases, with 11 bases between. The CDR3 sequence is CASSPQVDNEKLFF. The CDR3 nucleotides are TGTGCCAGCAGCCCACAGGTCGATAATGAAAAACTGTTTTTT.

V and J are TRBV2 and TRBJ1-2; no clear D gene. The V end was cut by 8 bases, the J end by 0 bases, with 10 bases between. The CDR3 spans 13 residues. CDR1 is SNHLY, CDR2 FYNNEI, per germline. The CDR3 DNA reads as TGTGCCAGCCGCAGGTTAACTAACTATGGCTACACCTTC. Its translation: CASRRLTNYGYTF.

This chain connects TRBV15 to TRBJ1-2, with D unresolved. Germline-derived CDR1 and CDR2 are LNHNV and YYDKDF (reference sequence). Trimming took off 5 bases at V and 6 bases at J, with 10 bases between the two ends. There are 12 residues in the CDR3. The CDR3 DNA reads as TGTGCCACCAGCCTCATTGGAGATGGCTACACCTTC. It is translated as CATSLIGDGYTF.

In this sample, this clonotype turned up a few times. The chain joins TRBV4-3 to TRBJ1-3, with unresolved D. V lost 0 bases, J lost 11 bases, and 20 bases lay in between. This CDR3 has 16 amino acids. Per germline, CDR1 LGHNA and CDR2 YSLEER. CDR3 DNA: TGCGCCAGCAGCCAAGATCGAGGTGTGGCGGCCGTCGCCATATATTTT. As protein: CASSQDRGVAAVAIYF.

V usage is TRBV7-3 and J usage is TRBJ2-5, with D possibly being TRBD1 or TRBD2 (5 bases each). The V gene lost 3 bases and the J gene lost 5 bases, with 10 bases spanning the gap. The CDR3 sequence is 13 residues long. CDR1 and CDR2 (germline): SGHTA, FQGTGA. CDR3 residues: CASSFSGPETQYF. DNA of the CDR3: TGTGCCAGCAGCTTCTCGGGACCCGAGACCCAGTACTTC.

The chain recombines TRBV29-1 with TRBJ2-2, with TRBD1 as a possible D gene (6 bases). Germline V gene sequence: CDR1 SQVTM, CDR2 ANQGSEA. The CDR3 is made up of 13 amino acids. Trimming shortened V by 3 bases and J by 7 bases, and 12 bases separated the two germline ends. CDR3 sequence: CSVETTGNGELFF. CDR3 coding DNA: TGCAGCGTTGAGACCACAGGGAACGGGGAGCTGTTTTTT.

CDR3 DNA: TGTGCCTGGAGTGTAGCGGGGGGTCTGCAGTACTTC. It translates to CAWSVAGGLQYF. The rearrangement joins TRBV30 to TRBJ2-7, with 9 nucleotides matching TRBD2. The J segment lost 9 bases and the V segment lost 0 bases, leaving 3 bases of the junction unmatched. This CDR3 contains 12 residues. Germline loops: CDR1 GTSNPN, CDR2 SVGIG (reference sequence).

Only a few counts were recorded for this clonotype. The J gene is TRBJ2-2, the V gene TRBV12-3 or TRBV12-4, with D unresolved. Trimming took off 6 bases at V and 3 bases at J, with 5 bases between the two ends. The CDR3 extends over 12 amino acids. CDR3 DNA: TGTGCCAGCAGACAAGACACCGGGGAGCTGTTTTTT. Its translation is CASRQDTGELFF.

This clonotype was seen many times. This rearrangement joins TRBV14 to TRBJ2-7; D unclear. Trimming left V 1 base short and J 3 bases short, with 4 bases between. CDR3 size: 12 residues. Germline V lookup: CDR1 SGHDN, CDR2 FVKESK. CDR3 residues: CASSQGNYEQYF. CDR3 bases: TGTGCCAGCAGCCAAGGTAACTACGAGCAGTACTTC.